The 32 T cell receptor beta chains below all came from one sample that was sequenced in a study of shared clonotypes between healthy human individuals. The protocol was immunoSEQ multiplex PCR, while the TCRdb copy is restricted to in-frame clones and leaves out a portion. The sample consists of some 2,000,000 clones, roughly 95% of them appearing once. The material sequenced was naive CD4+ T cells sorted from blood. Subset of the sample: CD45RA+ positively selected. These receptors came from a man aged 18-30 years in good health.

The chain is built from TRBV5-1 and TRBJ1-6; 7 bases are shared with TRBD1. Trimming took 0 bases from V and 0 from J; bases not matched to a gene: 3. This CDR3 is 17 amino acids long. Per germline, CDR1 SGHRS and CDR2 YFSETQ. The CDR3: CASSLATGDSYNSPLHF. CDR3 bases: TGCGCCAGCAGCTTGGCCACAGGGGACTCCTATAATTCACCCCTCCACTTT.

The rearrangement links TRBV2 to TRBJ2-7; D possibly matches TRBD1 or TRBD2 (5 bases each). Germline lookup yields CDR1 SNHLY and CDR2 FYNNEI. The CDR3 loop spans 14 amino acids. The V gene lost 3 bases and the J gene lost 6 bases, with 15 bases spanning the gap. This chain's CDR3 is CASSETQGPGEQYF. In nucleotides, the CDR3 is TGTGCCAGCAGTGAGACCCAGGGACCGGGCGAGCAGTACTTC.

The rearrangement links TRBV19 to TRBJ2-7; possibly TRBD1 or TRBD2 for D (5 bases each). CDR1 and CDR2 (germline): LNHDA, SQIVND (reference sequence). The CDR3 extends over 18 amino acids. Trimming took 1 base from V and 2 from J, leaving 21 bases between them. The CDR3 sequence is CASSIGRELSGGAYEQYF. The CDR3, as DNA: TGTGCCAGTAGTATAGGCAGGGAGTTGTCCGGTGGAGCCTACGAGCAGTACTTC.

About this clone itself: The same CDR3 also results from other DNA sequences found in this sample. The chain links TRBV18 to TRBJ2-7; D unresolved. V was clipped by 5 bases and J by 0 bases, with 5 bases between them. CDR3 length: 12 amino acids. The germline CDR1 and CDR2 sequences are KGHSH and LQKENI. DNA for the CDR3: TGTGCCAGCTCAACGGACTCCTACGAGCAGTACTTC. Amino acid sequence: CASSTDSYEQYF.

The chain carries TRBV5-1 and TRBJ2-7, with 14 bases identical to TRBD2. CDR1 is SGHRS and CDR2 is YFSETQ in the germline V gene. V dropped 6 bases and J dropped 7; count of bases not matched to a gene: 6. There are 14 residues in the CDR3. The CDR3 spells CASNAGLAGDEQYF. The DNA of the CDR3 is TGCGCCAGCAATGCGGGACTAGCGGGAGATGAGCAGTACTTC.

The gene calls are TRBV28 and TRBJ1-2, with D possibly matching TRBD1 (5 bases). V was shortened by 6 bases and J by 4 bases, with 15 bases between the two germline ends. The CDR3 extends over 14 amino acids. CDR1 is MDHEN, CDR2 SYDVKM, per germline. CDR3 sequence reads: CASRISQGTYGYTF. As DNA, the CDR3 is TGTGCCAGCAGGATTAGTCAGGGCACCTATGGCTACACCTTC.

This clone was counted once. The same CDR3 can be traced to other DNA sequences in this sample. The chain combines TRBV18 with TRBJ2-3, with D unresolved. CDR3 size: 12 residues. V dropped 2 bases and J dropped 6 bases, with 6 bases sitting between them. Germline V gene lookup returns CDR1 KGHSH and CDR2 LQKENI. This chain's CDR3 is CASSPERDTQYF. Here the CDR3 DNA reads TGTGCCAGCTCACCAGAGAGGGATACGCAGTATTTT.

This chain uses TRBV20-1 with TRBJ2-1; possibly TRBD2 for D (6 bases). The CDR3 totals 11 residues. The germline V gene has CDR1 DFQATT and CDR2 SNEGSKA (reference sequence). V was cut by 6 bases and J by 6 bases, with 9 bases left in between. For the CDR3, the DNA is TGCAGTGCCCTCGGGGGCAATGAGCAGTTCTTC. Its protein is CSALGGNEQFF.

The chain uses TRBV20-1 and TRBJ2-7; D is undetermined. V was shortened by 4 bases and J by 3 bases, with 7 bases between the two germline ends. CDR1 is DFQATT, CDR2 SNEGSKA, per germline (reference sequence). The CDR3 runs 11 residues. This CDR3 is CSAKSDYEQYF. The CDR3, as DNA: TGCAGTGCTAAGTCTGACTACGAGCAGTACTTC.

This chain uses TRBV5-1 with TRBJ1-4, with a possible D match to TRBD1 (5 bases). This CDR3 contains 14 residues. From germline, CDR1 is SGHRS and CDR2 YFSETQ. Trimming cost V 3 bases and J 7 bases, with 13 bases left between them. For the CDR3, the DNA is TGCGCCAGCAGCTCCGGGACCTCGGGTGAAAAACTGTTTTTT. Translated: CASSSGTSGEKLFF.

CDR3 region: CASSKGDRGGCNSPLHF. In nucleotides, the CDR3 is TGTGCCAGCAGCAAGGGCGACAGGGGGGGTTGTAATTCACCCCTCCACTTT. The rearrangement joins TRBV21-1 to TRBJ1-6; TRBD1 was called by the table and not checked on the DNA. TRBV21-1 counts as a pseudogene. The CDR3 runs 17 residues.

The V and J genes are TRBV10-3 and TRBJ2-3, with TRBD2 matching 8 bases. V shed 4 bases, J shed 2 bases, and the junction held 5 bases outside the gene matches. Germline V CDR1 and CDR2: ENHRY, SYGVKD. The CDR3 covers 15 residues. CDR3 DNA sequence: TGTGCCATCAGTGTCTTAGCGGGACTCACAGATACGCAGTATTTT. Translated, it gives CAISVLAGLTDTQYF.

The chain uses TRBV28 and TRBJ1-2; D uncertain. The CDR3 consists of 13 residues. CDR1 is MDHEN, CDR2 SYDVKM, per germline. V was pared by 7 bases and J by 6 bases, with 15 bases between. The DNA for the CDR3 is TGTGCCAGCATGCCTCGTAGGAATAATGGCTACACCTTC. It is translated as CASMPRRNNGYTF.

The chain's CDR3 is CASTTVGTSGTVTPSSYNEQFF. CDR3 DNA sequence: TGCGCCAGCACTACTGTCGGGACTAGCGGGACAGTTACGCCTAGCTCCTACAATGAGCAGTTCTTC. This chain connects TRBV4-1 to TRBJ2-1; 13 bases agree with TRBD2. CDR1 is MGHRA, CDR2 YSYEKL, per germline. This CDR3 is 22 amino acids long. Trimming removed 7 bases from V and 0 bases from J; junction bases left unmatched: 21.

The genes are TRBV27 and TRBJ2-7; the match to TRBD1 covers 10 bases. In germline, CDR1 is MNHEY, CDR2 SMNVEV (reference sequence). There are 14 residues in the CDR3. The junction had 6 bases not matched to a gene; V was cut back by 6 bases and J by 4 bases. Here the CDR3 DNA reads TGTGCCAGCAGATTGGGACAGGGGATTTACGAGCAGTACTTC. The encoded protein is CASRLGQGIYEQYF.

V is TRBV29-1 and J is TRBJ2-7; D is ambiguous. The CDR3 is 13 amino acids. CDR1 is SQVTM and CDR2 is ANQGSEA in the germline V gene. Deletions cut 4 bases from V and 2 bases from J, with 12 bases between. The CDR3 DNA is TGCAGCGTTGTCGGGTTGTTCGCCTACGAGCAGTACTTC. Its translation: CSVVGLFAYEQYF.

The chain employs TRBV5-6 and TRBJ2-7; D is uncertain. There are 13 residues in the CDR3. The V and J ends lost 4 bases and 3 bases respectively, with 11 bases between them. Looked up from germline, CDR1 is SGHDT and CDR2 is YYEEEE. Written as DNA, the CDR3 is TGTGCCAGCAGCCCGGTCAGCCTCTACGAGCAGTACTTC. Protein product: CASSPVSLYEQYF.

The chain links TRBV5-1 to TRBJ2-3, with TRBD2 matching 12 bases. V gave up 2 bases and J gave up 3 bases; unmatched junction bases: 7. Germline loops: CDR1 SGHRS, CDR2 YFSETQ. CDR3 length: 17 amino acids. The CDR3 reads CASSFRTSGESTDTQYF. In DNA form, the CDR3 reads TGCGCCAGCAGCTTCCGGACTAGCGGGGAATCTACAGATACGCAGTATTTT.

The J gene is TRBJ2-5, the V gene TRBV5-1; no definite D call. The CDR3 sequence is 14 residues long. Trimming left V 0 bases short and J 5 bases short, with 11 bases between. CDR1 and CDR2 from the germline V gene are SGHRS and YFSETQ. CDR3 nucleotide sequence: TGCGCCAGCAGCTTGGCCTCCCCCCCCGAGACCCAGTACTTC. This encodes CASSLASPPETQYF.

In its sample, this clone was seen once. CDR3 bases: TGTGCCAGCAGCATCGATCTGGACAGGGACACTGAAGCTTTCTTT. Protein: CASSIDLDRDTEAFF. The genes are TRBV6-6 and TRBJ1-1; 8 bases match TRBD1. Germline V gene lookup returns CDR1 MNHNY and CDR2 SVGAGI (reference sequence). CDR3 length: 15 amino acids. The trim removed 6 bases at V and 3 bases at J, leaving 9 bases unmatched.

CDR3 DNA: TGTGCCAGCAGCCCCCGGGGCGGACGAAACACTGAAGCTTTCTTT. Translation: CASSPRGGRNTEAFF. V usage is TRBV13 and J usage is TRBJ1-1, with D possibly TRBD1 on 5 matching bases. The CDR3 is 15 amino acids. The germline V gene encodes CDR1 PRHDT and CDR2 FYEKMQ (reference sequence). The V end was cut by 5 bases, the J end by 2 bases, with 15 bases between.

CDR3 DNA: TGTGCCAGTAGAAGACAGAGCGGTACCTACGAGCAGTACTTC. Protein sequence: CASRRQSGTYEQYF. The genes are TRBV19 and TRBJ2-7; D might be TRBD1 or TRBD2, each matching 5 bases. Germline values: CDR1 LNHDA, CDR2 SQIVND (reference sequence). V was shortened by 6 bases and J by 2 bases, with 14 bases between the two germline ends. The CDR3 is 14 residues long.

The gene calls are TRBV11-2 and TRBJ2-7; D possibly corresponds to TRBD2 (5 bases). The V and J ends lost 3 bases and 2 bases respectively, with 17 bases between them. Looked up from germline, CDR1 is SGHAT and CDR2 is FQNNGV. This CDR3 comprises 16 residues. CDR3 in amino acids: CASSFVIATGTYEQYF. The CDR3 DNA is TGTGCCAGCAGCTTCGTGATTGCGACGGGAACCTACGAGCAGTACTTC. The full variable domain, rest sourced from reference TRBV11-2 and TRBJ2-7, is EAGVAQSPRYKIIEKRQSVAFWCNPISGHATLYWYQQILGQGPKLLIQFQNNGVVDDSQLPKDRFSAERLKGVDSTLKIQPAKLEDSAVYLCASSFVIATGTYEQYFGPGTRLTVT.

This sequence joins TRBV5-1 and TRBJ2-2, with D perhaps TRBD1 or TRBD2 (5 bases each). The CDR3 sequence is 14 residues long. Per germline, CDR1 SGHRS and CDR2 YFSETQ. V was cut by 4 bases and J by 5 bases, with 12 bases left in between. The CDR3 region has the DNA TGCGCCAGCAGCAGAGGGGCGCTAACCGGGGAGCTGTTTTTT. Translation: CASSRGALTGELFF.

Here the CDR3 reads CASKDRWDTEAFF. The CDR3 DNA is TGTGCCAGCAAGGACCGTTGGGACACTGAAGCTTTCTTT. The V gene is TRBV2, the J gene TRBJ1-1; D not resolved. CDR3 length equals 13 residues. Per the germline V gene, CDR1 is SNHLY and CDR2 is FYNNEI. Trimming took off 7 bases at V and 3 bases at J, with 12 bases between the two ends. The full variable domain, in which reference TRBV2 and TRBJ1-1 provide the parts outside the CDR3, is EPEVTQTPSHQVTQMGQEVILRCVPISNHLYFYWYRQILGQKVEFLVSFYNNEISEKSEIFDDQFSVERPDGSNFTLKIRSTKLEDSAMYFCASKDRWDTEAFFGQGTRLTVV.

The J gene is TRBJ2-2, the V gene TRBV11-2, with 9 bases fitting TRBD2. CDR3 length equals 14 residues. Germline CDR1 is SGHAT and CDR2 is FQNNGV. The junction had 5 bases not matched to a gene; V was cut back by 5 bases and J by 7 bases. The CDR3 region is CASSAPAGGGELFF. For the CDR3, the DNA is TGTGCCAGCAGCGCACCAGCGGGGGGCGGGGAGCTGTTTTTT.

The rearrangement links TRBV30 to TRBJ1-2; D perhaps matches TRBD1 (5 bases). Germline CDR1 and CDR2: GTSNPN and SVGIG (reference sequence). Trimming took off 4 bases at V and 7 bases at J, with 16 bases between the two ends. The CDR3 sequence is 13 residues long. Here the CDR3 reads CAWTSAGPLGYTF. The DNA for the CDR3 is TGTGCCTGGACCTCCGCGGGACCCCTTGGCTACACCTTC.

The chain links TRBV9 to TRBJ1-2, with D perhaps TRBD1 (6 bases). V was cut by 0 bases and J by 4 bases, with 10 bases left in between. The CDR3 covers 14 residues. CDR1 is SGDLS, CDR2 YYNGEE, per germline. The CDR3 DNA reads as TGTGCCAGCAGCGTAGAGCCAGGGGTCTATGGCTACACCTTC. As protein: CASSVEPGVYGYTF.

The CDR3 loop is CASSLTHEQYF. The DNA for the CDR3 is TGTGCCAGCAGTCTTACCCACGAGCAGTACTTC. The chain uses TRBV28 and TRBJ2-7; no clear D gene. This CDR3 contains 11 residues. V lost 5 bases to trimming and J lost 5 bases, with 7 bases between them. Germline V gene data show CDR1 as MDHEN and CDR2 as SYDVKM. The full variable domain, in which reference TRBV28 and TRBJ2-7 provide the parts outside the CDR3, is DVKVTQSSRYLVKRTGEKVFLECVQDMDHENMFWYRQDPGLGLRLIYFSYDVKMKEKGDIPEGYSVSREKKERFSLILESASTNQTSMYLCASSLTHEQYFGPGTRLTVT.

With respect to this clone: Other nucleotide sequences in the sample specify the same CDR3. The CDR3 reads CAWAGGYEQYF. The CDR3 nucleotides read TGTGCCTGGGCTGGTGGGTACGAGCAGTACTTC. V is TRBV30 and J is TRBJ2-7; no firm D call. The germline V gene has CDR1 GTSNPN and CDR2 SVGIG (reference sequence). The V and J ends lost 5 bases and 4 bases respectively, with 9 bases between them. This CDR3 region has 11 residues.

This clone showed up just a few times. The chain joins TRBV27 to TRBJ1-6, with a tentative D call TRBD1 (6 bases). V was clipped by 5 bases and J by 5 bases, with 10 bases between them. Germline-derived CDR1 and CDR2 are MNHEY and SMNVEV (reference sequence). CDR3 length: 14 amino acids. The CDR3 DNA sequence: TGTGCCAGCAGTGGGGGGGCAAATAATTCACCCCTCCACTTT. This translates into CASSGGANNSPLHF.

The chain links TRBV11-1 to TRBJ1-1, with D possibly TRBD1 on 6 matching bases. V gave up 4 bases and J gave up 1 base, with 13 bases separating them. The CDR3 contains 15 residues. From germline, CDR1 is SGHAT and CDR2 FQDESV (reference sequence). CDR3 nucleotides: TGTGCCAGCAGCTATGCAGGGGTTGCGAACACTGAAGCTTTCTTT. This sequence encodes CASSYAGVANTEAFF.